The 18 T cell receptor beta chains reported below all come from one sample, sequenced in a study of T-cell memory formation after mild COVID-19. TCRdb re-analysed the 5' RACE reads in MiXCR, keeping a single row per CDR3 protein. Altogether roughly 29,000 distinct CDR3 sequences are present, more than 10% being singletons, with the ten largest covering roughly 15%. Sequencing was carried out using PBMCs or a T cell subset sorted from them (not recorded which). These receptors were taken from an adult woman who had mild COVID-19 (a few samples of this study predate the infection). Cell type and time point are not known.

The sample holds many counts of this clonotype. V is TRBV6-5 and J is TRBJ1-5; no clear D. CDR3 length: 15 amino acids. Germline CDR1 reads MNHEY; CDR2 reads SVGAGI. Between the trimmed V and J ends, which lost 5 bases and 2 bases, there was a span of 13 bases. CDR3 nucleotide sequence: TGTGCCAGCAGTAGACTAGGGATGGGCAATCAGCCCCAGCATTTT. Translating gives CASSRLGMGNQPQHF.

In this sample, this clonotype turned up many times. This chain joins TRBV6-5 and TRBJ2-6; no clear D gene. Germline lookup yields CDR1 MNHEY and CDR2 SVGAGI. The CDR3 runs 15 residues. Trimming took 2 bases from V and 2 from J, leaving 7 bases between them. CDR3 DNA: TGTGCCAGCAGTTACGAGTGGACTGGGGCCAACGTCCTGACTTTC. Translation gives CASSYEWTGANVLTF.

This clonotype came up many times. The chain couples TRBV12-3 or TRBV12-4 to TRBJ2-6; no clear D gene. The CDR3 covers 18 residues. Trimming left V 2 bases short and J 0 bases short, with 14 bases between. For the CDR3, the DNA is TGTGCCAGCAGTTTATCGACGAGACGGGTCTCTGGGGCCAACGTCCTGACTTTC. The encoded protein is CASSLSTRRVSGANVLTF.

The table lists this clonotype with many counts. In DNA form, the CDR3 reads TGTGCCAGCAGCTCCCAGGGAGCCTCTGACACCGGGGAGCTGTTTTTT. Residues: CASSSQGASDTGELFF. The chain uses TRBV5-5 and TRBJ2-2, with D perhaps matching TRBD1 or TRBD2 (5 bases each). The CDR3 spans 16 residues. The germline V gene has CDR1 SGHKS and CDR2 YYEKEE (reference sequence). Trimming cost V 3 bases and J 3 bases, with 15 bases left between them.

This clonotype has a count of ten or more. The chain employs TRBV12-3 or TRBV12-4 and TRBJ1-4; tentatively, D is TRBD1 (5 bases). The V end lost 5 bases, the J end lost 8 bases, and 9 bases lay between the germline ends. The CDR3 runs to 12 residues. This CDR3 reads CASSETGEKLFF. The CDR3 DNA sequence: TGTGCCAGCAGTGAAACAGGCGAAAAACTGTTTTTT.

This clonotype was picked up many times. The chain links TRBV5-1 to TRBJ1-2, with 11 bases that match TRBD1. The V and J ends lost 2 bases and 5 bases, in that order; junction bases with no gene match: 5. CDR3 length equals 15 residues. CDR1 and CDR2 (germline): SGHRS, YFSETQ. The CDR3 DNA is TGCGCCAGCAGCTTAGGACAGGGGGCTATGTATGGCTACACCTTC. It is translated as CASSLGQGAMYGYTF.

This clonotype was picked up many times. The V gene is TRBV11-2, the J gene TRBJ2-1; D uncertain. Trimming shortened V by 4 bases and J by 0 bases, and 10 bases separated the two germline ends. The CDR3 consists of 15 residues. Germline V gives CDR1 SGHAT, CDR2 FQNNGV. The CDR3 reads CASSSEPYSYNEQFF. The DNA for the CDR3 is TGTGCCAGCAGCTCAGAGCCCTACTCCTACAATGAGCAGTTCTTC.

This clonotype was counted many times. The CDR3 bases are TGTGCCAGCAGTGCGACGGGCGGGCATGAAAAACTGTTTTTT. It specifies CASSATGGHEKLFF. J is TRBJ1-4 and V is TRBV25-1; D gene ambiguous. The germline CDR1 and CDR2 sequences are MGHDK and SYGVNS. CDR3 length equals 14 residues. Trimming cost V 4 bases and J 6 bases, with 12 bases left between them. The whole variable domain, remainder taken from reference TRBV25-1 and TRBJ1-4, is EADIYQTPRYLVIGTGKKITLECSQTMGHDKMYWYQQDPGMELHLIHYSYGVNSTEKGDLSSESTVSRIRTEHFPLTLESARPSHTSQYLCASSATGGHEKLFFGSGTQLSVL.

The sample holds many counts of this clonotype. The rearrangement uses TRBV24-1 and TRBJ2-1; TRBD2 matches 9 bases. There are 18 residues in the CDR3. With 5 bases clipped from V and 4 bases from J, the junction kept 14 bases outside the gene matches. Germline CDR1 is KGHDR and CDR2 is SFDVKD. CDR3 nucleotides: TGTGCCACCAGTGGGGGGGTTGGTAGCGGGAGAGATTACAATGAGCAGTTCTTC. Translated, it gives CATSGGVGSGRDYNEQFF.

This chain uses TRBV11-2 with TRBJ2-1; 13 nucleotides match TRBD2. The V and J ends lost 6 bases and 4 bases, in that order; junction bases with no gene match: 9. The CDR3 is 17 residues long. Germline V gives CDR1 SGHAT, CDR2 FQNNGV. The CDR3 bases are TGTGCCAGCAGAGGACTAGCGGGAGAGCTAGGTTACAATGAGCAGTTCTTC. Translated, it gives CASRGLAGELGYNEQFF. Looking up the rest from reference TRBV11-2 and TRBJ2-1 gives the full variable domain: EAGVAQSPRYKIIEKRQSVAFWCNPISGHATLYWYQQILGQGPKLLIQFQNNGVVDDSQLPKDRFSAERLKGVDSTLKIQPAKLEDSAVYLCASRGLAGELGYNEQFFGPGTRLTVL.

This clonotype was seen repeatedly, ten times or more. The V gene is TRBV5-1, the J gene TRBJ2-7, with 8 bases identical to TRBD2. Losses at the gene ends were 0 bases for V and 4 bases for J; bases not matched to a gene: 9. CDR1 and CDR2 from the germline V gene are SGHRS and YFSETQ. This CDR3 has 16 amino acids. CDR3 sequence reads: CASSLGPSGRSYEQYF. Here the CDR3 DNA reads TGCGCCAGCAGCTTGGGTCCTAGCGGGCGATCTTACGAGCAGTACTTC.

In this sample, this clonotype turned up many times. The CDR3 DNA is TGTGCCAGCAGCTGGATACCTCAAGAGACCCAGTACTTC. Amino acids: CASSWIPQETQYF. The J gene is TRBJ2-5, the V gene TRBV7-9; D not resolved. The CDR3 extends over 13 amino acids. Trimming cost V 4 bases and J 2 bases, with 8 bases left between them. Germline CDR1 reads SEHNR; CDR2 reads FQNEAQ (reference sequence). Using reference TRBV7-9 and TRBJ2-5 for the parts outside the CDR3, the full variable domain is DTGVSQNPRHKITKRGQNVTFRCDPISEHNRLYWYRQTLGQGPEFLTYFQNEAQLEKSRLLSDRFSAERPKGSFSTLEIQRTEQGDSAMYLCASSWIPQETQYFGPGTRLLVL.

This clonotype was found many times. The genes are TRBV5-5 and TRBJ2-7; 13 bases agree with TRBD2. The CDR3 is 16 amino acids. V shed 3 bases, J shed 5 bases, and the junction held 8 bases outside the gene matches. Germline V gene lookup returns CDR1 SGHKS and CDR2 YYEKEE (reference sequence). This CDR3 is CASSSLGLAGADEQYF. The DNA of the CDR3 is TGTGCCAGCAGCTCCTTAGGACTAGCGGGAGCCGACGAGCAGTACTTC.

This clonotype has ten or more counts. This CDR3 reads CATSRGPGQGSYNEQFF. In nucleotides, the CDR3 is TGTGCCACCAGCAGAGGCCCGGGACAGGGGAGTTACAATGAGCAGTTCTTC. This chain joins TRBV15 and TRBJ2-1; TRBD1 matches 10 bases. J was trimmed by 4 bases and V by 1 base; bases with no gene match: 7. Germline values: CDR1 LNHNV, CDR2 YYDKDF (reference sequence). CDR3 length equals 17 residues.

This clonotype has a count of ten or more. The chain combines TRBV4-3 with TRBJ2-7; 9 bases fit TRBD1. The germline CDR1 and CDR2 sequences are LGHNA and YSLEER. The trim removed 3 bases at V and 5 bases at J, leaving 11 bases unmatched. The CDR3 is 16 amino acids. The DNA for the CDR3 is TGCGCCAGCAGCCATTGGGGGACAGGGAAGCGAAACGAGCAGTACTTC. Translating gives CASSHWGTGKRNEQYF.

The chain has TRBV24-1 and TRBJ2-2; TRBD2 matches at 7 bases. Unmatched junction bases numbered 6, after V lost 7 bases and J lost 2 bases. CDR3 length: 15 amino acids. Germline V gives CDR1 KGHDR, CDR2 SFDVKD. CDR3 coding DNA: TGTGCCACCAGGAGCGGGAAGGGCAACACCGGGGAGCTGTTTTTT. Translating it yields CATRSGKGNTGELFF.

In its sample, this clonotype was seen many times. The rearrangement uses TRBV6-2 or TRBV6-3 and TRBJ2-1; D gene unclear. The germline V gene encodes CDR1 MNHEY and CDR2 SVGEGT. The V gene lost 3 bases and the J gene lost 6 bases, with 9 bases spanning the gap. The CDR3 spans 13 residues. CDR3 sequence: CASSYLLSNEQFF. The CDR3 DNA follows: TGTGCCAGCAGTTATCTACTATCCAATGAGCAGTTCTTC.

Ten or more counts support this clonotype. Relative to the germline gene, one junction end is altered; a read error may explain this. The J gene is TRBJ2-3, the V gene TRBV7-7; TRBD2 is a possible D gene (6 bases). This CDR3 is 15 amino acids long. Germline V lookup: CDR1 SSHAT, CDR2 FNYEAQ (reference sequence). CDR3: CASSSGLSSTDTQYF. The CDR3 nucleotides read TGTGCTAGCAGCTCGGGACTTTCGAGCACAGATACGCAGTATTTT. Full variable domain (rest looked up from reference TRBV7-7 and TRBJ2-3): GAGVSQSPRYKVTKRGQDVTLRCDPISSHATLYWYQQALGQGPEFLTYFNYEAQPDKSGLPSDRFSAERPEGSISTLTIQRTEQRDSAMYRCASSSGLSSTDTQYFGPGTRLTVL.